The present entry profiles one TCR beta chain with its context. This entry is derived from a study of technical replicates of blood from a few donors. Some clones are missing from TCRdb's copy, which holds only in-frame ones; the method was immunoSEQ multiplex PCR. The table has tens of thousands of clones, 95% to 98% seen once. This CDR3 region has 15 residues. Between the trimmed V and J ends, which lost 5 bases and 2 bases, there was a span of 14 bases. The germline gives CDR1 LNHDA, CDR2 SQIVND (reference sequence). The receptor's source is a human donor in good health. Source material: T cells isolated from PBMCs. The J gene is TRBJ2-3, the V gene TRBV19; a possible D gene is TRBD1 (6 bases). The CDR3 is CASSVGQTNTDTQYF. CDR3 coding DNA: TGTGCCAGTAGTGTCGGACAGACTAACACAGATACGCAGTATTTT.